The 23 T cell receptor beta chains listed next were all sequenced from one sample in a study of T cell repertoires in cytomegalovirus infection (dated by TCRdb to about 2019). The treatment or condition label corresponds to: in vitro stimulation with specific CMV peptide epitopes to enrich CMV-specific T cells. Data came from an Illumina HiSeq 1500. TCRdb reanalyzed the raw reads on its own, using fastp at Q25 for trimming and MiXCR for clone calling, and kept in-frame beta chains. CDR3 protein sequences are deduplicated, and each keeps its most common genes and DNA. This sample lists roughly 800,000 distinct CDR3 sequences; around 29% were detected once. The ten largest clonotypes hold less than 15% of the sample. The antigens for these receptors are not known. This specimen was cultured CD8+ T cells from PBMCs, taken from culture after CMV antigen stimulation. Source of these receptors: a human donor in good health (CMV status not recorded). Some clones in this sample may be carry-over from other donors' samples.

This clonotype has a count of ten or more. The chain carries TRBV27 and TRBJ2-2, with TRBD2 matching 11 bases. This CDR3 contains 15 residues. CDR1 and CDR2 (germline): MNHEY, SMNVEV (reference sequence). Trimming removed 5 bases from V and 7 bases from J; junction bases left unmatched: 6. This CDR3 reads CASSSSGGAFGELFF. The CDR3 nucleotides read TGTGCCAGCAGTAGTAGCGGGGGGGCCTTCGGGGAGCTGTTTTTT.

This clonotype was counted ten times or more. The chain couples TRBV7-2 to TRBJ2-1; tentative D call: TRBD2 (5 bases). Trimming stripped 8 bases from V and 5 bases from J, with 10 bases between. Germline-derived CDR1 and CDR2 are SGHTA and FQGNSA. There are 12 residues in the CDR3. CDR3 protein: CASVGSNNEQFF. The CDR3 DNA sequence: TGTGCCAGCGTGGGGAGTAACAATGAGCAGTTCTTC. The full variable domain, with the rest looked up from reference TRBV7-2 and TRBJ2-1, is GAGVSQSPSNKVTEKGKDVELRCDPISGHTALYWYRQSLGQGLEFLIYFQGNSAPDKSGLPSDRFSAERTGGSVSTLTIQRTQQEDSAVYLCASVGSNNEQFFGPGTRLTVL.

The CDR3 DNA sequence: TGTGCCAGCAGCTTTCGACAACAGGGGATCTACACCGGGGAGCTGTTTTTT. This gives the protein CASSFRQQGIYTGELFF. The chain is built from TRBV7-9 and TRBJ2-2, with 7 bases that match TRBD1. The CDR3 is made up of 17 amino acids. Losses at the gene ends were 3 bases for V and 3 bases for J; bases not matched to a gene: 10. The germline CDR1 and CDR2 sequences are SEHNR and FQNEAQ (reference sequence).

This clonotype was observed a single time. V usage is TRBV10-3 and J usage is TRBJ1-1; no clear D. Germline CDR1 and CDR2: ENHRY and SYGVKD. CDR3 length equals 13 residues. Trimming pared 6 bases from V and 3 bases from J, leaving 11 bases between. CDR3 sequence: CAIRPPEDTEAFF. CDR3 sequence (DNA): TGTGCCATCAGACCCCCAGAAGACACTGAAGCTTTCTTT.

The chain recombines TRBV7-2 with TRBJ1-4; 7 bases fit TRBD1. The V and J ends lost 5 bases and 7 bases, in that order; junction bases with no gene match: 7. This CDR3 has 14 amino acids. The germline V gene encodes CDR1 SGHTA and CDR2 FQGNSA. The CDR3 loop is CASSPDRFGEKLFF. The CDR3 DNA follows: TGTGCCAGCAGCCCGGACAGGTTTGGTGAAAAACTGTTTTTT.

In this sample, this clonotype turned up a few times. The DNA for the CDR3 is TGTGCCAGCAGCTCCTCCGGGACATCTAGCACAGATACGCAGTATTTT. Protein product: CASSSSGTSSTDTQYF. The J gene is TRBJ2-3, the V gene TRBV7-9; the D gene is possibly TRBD1 (6 bases). The CDR3 spans 16 residues. Deletions cut 4 bases from V and 0 bases from J, with 14 bases between. CDR1 and CDR2 (germline): SEHNR, FQNEAQ (reference sequence).

This clonotype has a handful of counts. The chain uses TRBV18 and TRBJ1-5; 9 bases map to TRBD1. Germline CDR1 is KGHSH and CDR2 is LQKENI. The CDR3 is 16 residues long. J gave up 1 base and V 6 bases, and 7 bases lay outside the gene matches. CDR3 in amino acids: CASSRTGGWSNQPQHF. The DNA of the CDR3 is TGTGCCAGCTCCCGCACAGGGGGCTGGAGCAATCAGCCCCAGCATTTT.

This clonotype was seen more than once but under ten times. This chain uses TRBV2 with TRBJ2-1; 9 bases fit TRBD2. Germline lookup yields CDR1 SNHLY and CDR2 FYNNEI. V was pared by 6 bases and J by 3 bases, with 9 bases of the junction left unmatched. CDR3 length: 16 residues. CDR3 protein: CASRVRAGGHYNEQFF. CDR3 nucleotide sequence: TGTGCCAGCAGAGTGCGCGCGGGGGGGCACTACAATGAGCAGTTCTTC.

In this sample, this clonotype turned up a few times. The V gene is TRBV6-2 or TRBV6-3, the J gene TRBJ2-6; D is unclear. Trimming removed 7 bases at V and 0 bases at J, with 4 bases between. The CDR3 totals 13 residues. From germline, CDR1 is MNHEY and CDR2 SVGEGT. CDR3 region: CASTDSGANVLTF. The CDR3 DNA is TGTGCCAGCACAGACTCTGGGGCCAACGTCCTGACTTTC.

This clonotype was seen more than once but under ten times. The gene calls are TRBV2 and TRBJ1-2; D unclear. CDR1 is SNHLY and CDR2 is FYNNEI in the germline V gene. The V end lost 10 bases, the J end lost 7 bases, and 19 bases lay between the germline ends. The CDR3 runs to 13 residues. Here the CDR3 reads CATPLGVVSGYTF. The DNA for the CDR3 is TGTGCCACCCCACTCGGGGTGGTCTCTGGCTACACCTTC.

This clonotype was seen a few times. V is TRBV19 and J is TRBJ1-2; D is perhaps TRBD1 (6 bases). The CDR3 spans 14 residues. The germline V gene has CDR1 LNHDA and CDR2 SQIVND (reference sequence). Deletions cut 1 base from V and 0 bases from J, with 6 bases between. CDR3 in amino acids: CASSIAGANYGYTF. The CDR3 bases are TGTGCCAGTAGTATAGCAGGGGCTAACTATGGCTACACCTTC.

This clonotype was seen many times. The CDR3 region is CASSPGTSGNTIYF. CDR3 DNA sequence: TGTGCCAGCAGTCCGGGGACCTCTGGAAACACCATATATTTT. The V and J genes are TRBV28 and TRBJ1-3; weak D call: TRBD1 (5 bases). Trimming left V 5 bases short and J 0 bases short, with 8 bases between. The CDR3 runs 14 residues. The germline gives CDR1 MDHEN, CDR2 SYDVKM. Looking up the rest from reference TRBV28 and TRBJ1-3 gives the full variable domain: DVKVTQSSRYLVKRTGEKVFLECVQDMDHENMFWYRQDPGLGLRLIYFSYDVKMKEKGDIPEGYSVSREKKERFSLILESASTNQTSMYLCASSPGTSGNTIYFGEGSWLTVV.

This rearrangement joins TRBV6-5 to TRBJ2-1, with D unclear. The CDR3 totals 15 residues. V gave up 2 bases and J gave up 0 bases, with 8 bases separating them. Germline V lookup: CDR1 MNHEY, CDR2 SVGAGI. The CDR3 protein is CASSYGGTSYNEQFF. Written as DNA, the CDR3 is TGTGCCAGCAGTTACGGCGGTACCTCCTACAATGAGCAGTTCTTC.

V gene TRBV7-9 combines with J gene TRBJ1-1; D is undetermined. V was clipped by 7 bases and J by 4 bases, with 13 bases between them. Germline lookup yields CDR1 SEHNR and CDR2 FQNEAQ (reference sequence). The CDR3 sequence is 13 residues long. Here the CDR3 DNA reads TGTGCCAGCACACCTTCACCGGCCACTGAAGCTTTCTTT. Its translation: CASTPSPATEAFF. Full variable domain (missing parts from reference TRBV7-9 and TRBJ1-1): DTGVSQNPRHKITKRGQNVTFRCDPISEHNRLYWYRQTLGQGPEFLTYFQNEAQLEKSRLLSDRFSAERPKGSFSTLEIQRTEQGDSAMYLCASTPSPATEAFFGQGTRLTVV.

The sample holds a few counts of this clonotype. The chain uses TRBV20-1 and TRBJ2-5; either TRBD1 or TRBD2 may fit D (5 bases each). CDR3 size: 17 residues. Germline lookup yields CDR1 DFQATT and CDR2 SNEGSKA (reference sequence). Trimming left V 5 bases short and J 5 bases short, with 27 bases between. The CDR3 region has the DNA TGCAGTGCTTCCCTGGTGGACTCGTTCAGGGCCGCGGAGACCCAGTACTTC. As protein: CSASLVDSFRAAETQYF.

The V call is TRBV27, the J call TRBJ1-5; D is possibly TRBD1 (5 bases). This CDR3 is 13 amino acids long. V lost 3 bases, J lost 7 bases, and 10 bases lay in between. Germline values: CDR1 MNHEY, CDR2 SMNVEV (reference sequence). DNA for the CDR3: TGTGCCAGCAGTTTCAGGGATGGGCAGCCCCAGCATTTT. Protein sequence: CASSFRDGQPQHF.

The chain couples TRBV27 to TRBJ1-1, with unresolved D. Germline CDR1 MNHEY, CDR2 SMNVEV (reference sequence). With 1 base removed from V and 0 bases from J, the gap between germline ends came to 18 bases. This CDR3 spans 18 amino acids. CDR3 DNA sequence: TGTGCCAGCAGTTTATACCCCCCGACGGCCTCCCTGAACACTGAAGCTTTCTTT. Its protein is CASSLYPPTASLNTEAFF.

This clonotype was seen a handful of times. The V gene is TRBV7-9, the J gene TRBJ1-1; D remains ambiguous. The V end was cut by 8 bases, the J end by 0 bases, with 13 bases between. The CDR3 consists of 14 residues. Germline V lookup: CDR1 SEHNR, CDR2 FQNEAQ (reference sequence). The CDR3 loop is CASVGVNLNTEAFF. In nucleotides, the CDR3 is TGTGCCAGCGTTGGTGTCAACCTGAACACTGAAGCTTTCTTT. The full variable domain, with the rest looked up from reference TRBV7-9 and TRBJ1-1, is DTGVSQNPRHKITKRGQNVTFRCDPISEHNRLYWYRQTLGQGPEFLTYFQNEAQLEKSRLLSDRFSAERPKGSFSTLEIQRTEQGDSAMYLCASVGVNLNTEAFFGQGTRLTVV.

This clonotype was counted a few times. The chain recombines TRBV12-3 or TRBV12-4 with TRBJ2-5; 7 bases are shared with TRBD1. The ends lost 1 base at V and 1 base at J; junction bases unmatched: 3. This CDR3 is 15 amino acids long. CDR3 sequence: CASSLGGTVQETQYF. CDR3 nucleotides: TGTGCCAGCAGTTTAGGAGGGACAGTCCAAGAGACCCAGTACTTC.

This chain joins TRBV2 and TRBJ2-7; D gene uncertain. This CDR3 contains 12 residues. The germline V gene has CDR1 SNHLY and CDR2 FYNNEI. V lost 8 bases to trimming and J lost 2 bases, with 10 bases between them. CDR3: CASGKATYEQYF. CDR3 sequence (DNA): TGTGCCAGCGGAAAGGCAACCTACGAGCAGTACTTC.

This clonotype was recorded a few times. The V call is TRBV25-1, the J call TRBJ1-3; D gene uncertain. Trimming took 1 base from V and 2 from J, leaving 6 bases between them. The CDR3 spans 14 residues. Germline V gives CDR1 MGHDK, CDR2 SYGVNS. CDR3 in DNA: TGTGCCAGCAGTGAATTGGGAACTGGAAACACCATATATTTT. It encodes CASSELGTGNTIYF. Using reference TRBV25-1 and TRBJ1-3 for the parts outside the CDR3, the full variable domain is EADIYQTPRYLVIGTGKKITLECSQTMGHDKMYWYQQDPGMELHLIHYSYGVNSTEKGDLSSESTVSRIRTEHFPLTLESARPSHTSQYLCASSELGTGNTIYFGEGSWLTVV.

The rearrangement links TRBV7-3 to TRBJ2-2, with D possibly matching TRBD2 (5 bases). Germline loops: CDR1 SGHTA, CDR2 FQGTGA. Trimming took off 5 bases at V and 4 bases at J, with 14 bases between the two ends. The CDR3 contains 15 residues. CDR3 sequence reads: CASSPGLVGTGELFF. The CDR3 DNA reads TGTGCCAGCAGCCCAGGACTGGTGGGCACCGGGGAGCTGTTTTTT.

CDR3 nucleotides: TGCAGTGCTCCCCCGAGAGATAGCACAGATACGCAGTATTTT. Its translation: CSAPPRDSTDTQYF. The gene calls are TRBV20-1 and TRBJ2-3; D remains ambiguous. The germline gives CDR1 DFQATT, CDR2 SNEGSKA (reference sequence). This CDR3 is 14 amino acids long. With 5 bases removed from V and 0 bases from J, the gap between germline ends came to 12 bases.